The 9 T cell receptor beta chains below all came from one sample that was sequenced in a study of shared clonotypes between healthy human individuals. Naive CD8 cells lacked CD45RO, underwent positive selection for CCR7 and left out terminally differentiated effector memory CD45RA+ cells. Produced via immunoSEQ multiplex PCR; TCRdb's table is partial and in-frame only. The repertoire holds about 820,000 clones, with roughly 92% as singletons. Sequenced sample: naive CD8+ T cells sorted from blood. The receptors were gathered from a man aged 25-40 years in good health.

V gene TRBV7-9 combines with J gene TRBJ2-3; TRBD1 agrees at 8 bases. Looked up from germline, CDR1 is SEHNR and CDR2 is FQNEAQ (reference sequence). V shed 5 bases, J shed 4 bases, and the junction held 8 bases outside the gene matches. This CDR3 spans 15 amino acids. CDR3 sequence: CASSPRTGQPDTQYF. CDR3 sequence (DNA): TGTGCCAGCAGCCCGAGGACAGGGCAACCAGATACGCAGTATTTT.

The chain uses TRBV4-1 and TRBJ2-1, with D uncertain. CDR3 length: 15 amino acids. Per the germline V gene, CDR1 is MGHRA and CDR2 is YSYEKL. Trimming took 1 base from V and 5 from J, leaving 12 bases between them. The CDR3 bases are TGCGCCAGCAGCCAAGGGAGTTGGGAAAACAATGAGCAGTTCTTC. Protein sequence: CASSQGSWENNEQFF.

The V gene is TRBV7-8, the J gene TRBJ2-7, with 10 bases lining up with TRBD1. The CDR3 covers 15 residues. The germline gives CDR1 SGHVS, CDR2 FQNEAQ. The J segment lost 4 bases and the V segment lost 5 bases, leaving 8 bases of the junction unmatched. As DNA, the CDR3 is TGTGCCAGCAGCCCACCGGGACAGGGGACGTACGAGCAGTACTTC. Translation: CASSPPGQGTYEQYF. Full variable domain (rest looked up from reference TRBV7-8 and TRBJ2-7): GAGVSQSPRYKVAKRGQDVALRCDPISGHVSLFWYQQALGQGPEFLTYFQNEAQLDKSGLPSDRFFAERPEGSVSTLKIQRTQQEDSAVYLCASSPPGQGTYEQYFGPGTRLTVT.

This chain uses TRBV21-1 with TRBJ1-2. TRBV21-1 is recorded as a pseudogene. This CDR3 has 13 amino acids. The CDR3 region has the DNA TGTGCCAGCAGCAATGGGGGTGTGGATGGCTACACCTTC. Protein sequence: CASSNGGVDGYTF.

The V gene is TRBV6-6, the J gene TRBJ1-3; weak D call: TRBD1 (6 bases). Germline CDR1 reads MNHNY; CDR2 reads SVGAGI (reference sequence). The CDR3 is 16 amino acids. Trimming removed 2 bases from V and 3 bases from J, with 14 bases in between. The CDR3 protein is CASSYDQGLIGNTIYF. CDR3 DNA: TGTGCCAGCAGTTACGATCAGGGGCTAATTGGAAACACCATATATTTT.

CDR3: CASSSTGFNYGYTF. The DNA for the CDR3 is TGTGCCAGCAGTAGTACAGGGTTCAACTATGGCTACACCTTC. J is TRBJ1-2 and V is TRBV7-9, with TRBD1 as a possible D gene (6 bases). The V and J ends lost 6 bases and 2 bases respectively, with 13 bases between them. This CDR3 region has 14 residues. Germline V gene sequence: CDR1 SEHNR, CDR2 FQNEAQ (reference sequence).

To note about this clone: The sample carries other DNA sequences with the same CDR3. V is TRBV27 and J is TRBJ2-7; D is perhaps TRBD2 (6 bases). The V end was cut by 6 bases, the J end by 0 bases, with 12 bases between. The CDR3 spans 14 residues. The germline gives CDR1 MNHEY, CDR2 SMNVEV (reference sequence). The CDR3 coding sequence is TGTGCCAGCAGCCTACTGGGGGGCTCCTACGAGCAGTACTTC. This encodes CASSLLGGSYEQYF.

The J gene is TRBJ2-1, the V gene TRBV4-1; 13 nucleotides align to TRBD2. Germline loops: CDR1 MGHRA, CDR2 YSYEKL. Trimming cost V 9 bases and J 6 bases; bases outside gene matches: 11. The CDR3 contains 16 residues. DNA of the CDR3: TGCGCCAGTGAACCGAGACTAGCGGGAGGATCCAATGAGCAGTTCTTC. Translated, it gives CASEPRLAGGSNEQFF.

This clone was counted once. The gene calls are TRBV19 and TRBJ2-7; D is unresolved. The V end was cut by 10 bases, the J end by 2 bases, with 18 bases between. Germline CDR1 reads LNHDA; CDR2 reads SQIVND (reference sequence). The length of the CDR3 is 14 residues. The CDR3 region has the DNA TGTGCCATTCCCAGCCCTAGTTACCCCTACGAGCAGTACTTC. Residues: CAIPSPSYPYEQYF.